This is a list of T cell receptor beta chains from one sample in a study of shared clonotypes between healthy human individuals. Method: immunoSEQ multiplex PCR; TCRdb's copy keeps in-frame clones and lacks some. This table has some 2 million clones, approximately 94% appearing once. The sample comprised naive CD8+ T cells sorted from blood. These receptor sequences come from a man between 18 and 29 years old in good health. Each CDR3 is given with its conserved first and last residue.

v_gene | CDR3aa
TRBV4-1 | CASSQVGGNTIYF
TRBV15 | CATSASGQSYEQYF
TRBV9 | CASSLTGTSGRGSDTQYF
TRBV20-1 | CSAADYEQYF
TRBV27 | CASSAGTLTAGELFF
TRBV29-1 | CSVDLTGASTDTQYF
TRBV9 | CASSVDPGPDYGYTF
TRBV10-3 | CASSYKENYGYTF
TRBV6-5 | CASREGPEAFF
TRBV9 | CASSVGLSAGGSYEQYF